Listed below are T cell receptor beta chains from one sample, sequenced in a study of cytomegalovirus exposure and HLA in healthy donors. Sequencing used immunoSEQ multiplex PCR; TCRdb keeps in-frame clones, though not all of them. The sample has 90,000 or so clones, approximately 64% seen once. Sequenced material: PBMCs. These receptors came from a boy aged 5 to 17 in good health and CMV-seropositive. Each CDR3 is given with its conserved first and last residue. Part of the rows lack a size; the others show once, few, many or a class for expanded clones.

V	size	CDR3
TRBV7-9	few	CSSSLAVDYKQYF
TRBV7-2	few	CASSSSSGANVLTF
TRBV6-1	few	CASSPSGTGNQPQNF
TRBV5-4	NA	CASRVGGPLGEQFF
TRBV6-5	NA	CASTKGEGSYEQYF
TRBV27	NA	CASSSRTGIPGYTF
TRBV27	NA	CASSISPSQPQHF
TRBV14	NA	CASSQDLPGVGELFF
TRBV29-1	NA	CSVESGGHSTSYEQYF
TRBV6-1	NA	CASSKMGQGNPEAFF
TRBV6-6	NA	CASSRLGGVDTEAFF
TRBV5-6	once	CASSSLQREGTGELFF
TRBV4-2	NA	CASGRQRDYEQYF
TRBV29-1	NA	CSVELPARGSYEQYF
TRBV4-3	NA	CASSQAPGNTIYF
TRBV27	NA	CASSLTAATNEKLFF
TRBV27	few	CASSLLGGYNQPQHF
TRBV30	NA	CAWSANQLQNSPLHF
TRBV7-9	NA	CASSLVTTEAFF
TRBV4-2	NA	CASSQDPGGIDEQFF
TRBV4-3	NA	CASSQDKGAAGSYEQYF
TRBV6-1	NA	CASSESMGASNQPQHF
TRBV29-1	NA	CSALAERSTDTQYF
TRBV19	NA	CASKGLAYGANVLTF
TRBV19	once	CASSTGTGLISEQYF
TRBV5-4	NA	CASSSPGQSSSYEQYF
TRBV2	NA	CATVGTGGDGYTF
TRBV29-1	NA	CSVSSAGGGQPQHF
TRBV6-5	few	CASRPTIRGNTEAFF
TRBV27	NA	CASSAWVSTGPHEQYF
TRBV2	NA	CASVALGQPNNSPLHF
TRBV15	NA	CATSRGGTGPEKLFF
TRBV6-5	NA	CASTGQPSGNTIYF